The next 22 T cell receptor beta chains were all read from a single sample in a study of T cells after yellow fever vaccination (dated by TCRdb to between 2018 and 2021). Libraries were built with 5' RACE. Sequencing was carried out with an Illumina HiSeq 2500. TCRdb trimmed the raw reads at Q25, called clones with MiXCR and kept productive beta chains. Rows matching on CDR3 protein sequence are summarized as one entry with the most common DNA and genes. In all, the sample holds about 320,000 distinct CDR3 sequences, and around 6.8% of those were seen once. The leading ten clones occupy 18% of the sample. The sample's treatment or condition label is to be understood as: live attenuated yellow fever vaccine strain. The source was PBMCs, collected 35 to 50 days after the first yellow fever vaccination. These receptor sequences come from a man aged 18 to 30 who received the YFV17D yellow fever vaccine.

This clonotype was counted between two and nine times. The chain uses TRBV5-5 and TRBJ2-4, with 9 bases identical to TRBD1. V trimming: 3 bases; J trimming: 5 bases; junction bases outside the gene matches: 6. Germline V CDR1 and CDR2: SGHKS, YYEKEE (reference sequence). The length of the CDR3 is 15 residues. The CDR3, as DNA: TGTGCCAGCAGCTCCCCGGGACAGGGTGAAAACATTCAGTACTTC. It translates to CASSSPGQGENIQYF.

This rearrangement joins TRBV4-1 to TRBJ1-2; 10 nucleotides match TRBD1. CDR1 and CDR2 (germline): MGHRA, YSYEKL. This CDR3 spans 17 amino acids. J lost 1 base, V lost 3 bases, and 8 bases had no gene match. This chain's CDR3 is CASSQIRTGGGNYGYTF. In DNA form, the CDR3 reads TGCGCCAGCAGCCAGATAAGGACAGGGGGAGGTAACTATGGCTACACCTTC.

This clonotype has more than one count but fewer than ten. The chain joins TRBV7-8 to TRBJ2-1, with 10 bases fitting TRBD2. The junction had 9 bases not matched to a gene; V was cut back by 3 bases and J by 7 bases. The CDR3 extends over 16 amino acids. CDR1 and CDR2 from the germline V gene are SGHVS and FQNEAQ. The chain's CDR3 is CASSLPPGLAPNEQFF. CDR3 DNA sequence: TGTGCCAGCAGCTTGCCACCGGGACTAGCGCCAAATGAGCAGTTCTTC.

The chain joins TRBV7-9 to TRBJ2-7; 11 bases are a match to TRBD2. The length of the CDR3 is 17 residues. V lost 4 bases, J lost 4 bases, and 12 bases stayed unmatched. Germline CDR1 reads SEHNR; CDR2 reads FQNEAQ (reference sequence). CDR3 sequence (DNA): TGTGCCAGCAGCTCCTCTAGCGGGGGGCTCCAGGATTACGAGCAGTACGTC. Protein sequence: CASSSSSGGLQDYEQYV.

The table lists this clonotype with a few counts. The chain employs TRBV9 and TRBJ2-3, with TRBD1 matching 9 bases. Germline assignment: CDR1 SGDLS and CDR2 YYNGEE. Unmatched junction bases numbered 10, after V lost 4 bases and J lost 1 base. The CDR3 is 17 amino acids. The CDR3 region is CASSRDRARYRTDTQYF. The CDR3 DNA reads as TGTGCCAGCAGCCGGGACAGGGCCAGGTACCGCACAGATACGCAGTATTTT.

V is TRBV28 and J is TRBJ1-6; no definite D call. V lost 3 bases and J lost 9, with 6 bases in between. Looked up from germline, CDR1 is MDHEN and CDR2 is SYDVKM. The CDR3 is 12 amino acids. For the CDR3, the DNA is TGTGCCAGCAGTTTTAAGGGTTCACCCCTCCACTTT. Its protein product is CASSFKGSPLHF.

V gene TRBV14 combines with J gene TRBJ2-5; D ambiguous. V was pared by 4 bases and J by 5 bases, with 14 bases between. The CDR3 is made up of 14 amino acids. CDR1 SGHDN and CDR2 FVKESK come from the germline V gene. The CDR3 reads CASSPSRSWETQYF. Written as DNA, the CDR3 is TGTGCCAGCAGCCCAAGTCGGAGCTGGGAGACCCAGTACTTC.

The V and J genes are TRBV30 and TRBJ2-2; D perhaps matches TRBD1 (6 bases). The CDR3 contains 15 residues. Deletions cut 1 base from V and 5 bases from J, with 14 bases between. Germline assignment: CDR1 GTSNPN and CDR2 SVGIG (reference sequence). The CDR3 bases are TGTGCCTGGAGTGCCTGGGGGCGCAGAACCGGGGAGCTGTTTTTT. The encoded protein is CAWSAWGRRTGELFF. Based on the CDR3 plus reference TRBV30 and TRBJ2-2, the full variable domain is SQTIHQWPATLVQPVGSPLSLECTVEGTSNPNLYWYRQAAGRGLQLLFYSVGIGQISSEVPQNLSASRPQDRQFILSSKKLLLSDSGFYLCAWSAWGRRTGELFFGEGSRLTVL.

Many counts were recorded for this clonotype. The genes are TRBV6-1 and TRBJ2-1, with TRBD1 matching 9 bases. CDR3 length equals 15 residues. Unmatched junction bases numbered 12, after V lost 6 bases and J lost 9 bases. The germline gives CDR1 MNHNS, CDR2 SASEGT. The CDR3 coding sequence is TGTGCCAGCAGCGCCAGCAGGACAGGGGTTGTTGAGCAGTTCTTC. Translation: CASSASRTGVVEQFF.

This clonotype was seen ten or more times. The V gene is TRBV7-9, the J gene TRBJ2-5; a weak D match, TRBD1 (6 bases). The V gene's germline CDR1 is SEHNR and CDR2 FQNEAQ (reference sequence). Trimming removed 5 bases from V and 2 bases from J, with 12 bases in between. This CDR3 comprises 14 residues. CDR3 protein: CASSQYRDQETQYF. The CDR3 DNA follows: TGTGCCAGCAGCCAATACAGGGATCAAGAGACCCAGTACTTC.

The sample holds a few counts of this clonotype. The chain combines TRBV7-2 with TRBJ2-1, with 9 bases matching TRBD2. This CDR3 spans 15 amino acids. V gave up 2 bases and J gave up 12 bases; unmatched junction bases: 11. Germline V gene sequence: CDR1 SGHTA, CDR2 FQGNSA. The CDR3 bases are TGTGCCAGCAGCTTACTGAGCGGGGGGCCGCGGGGGCAGTTCTTC. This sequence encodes CASSLLSGGPRGQFF.

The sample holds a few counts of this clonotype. The CDR3 nucleotides read TGCGCCAGCAGCCAGGGGGGCTCTTCGGTGAACACTGAAGCTTTCTTT. Translation: CASSQGGSSVNTEAFF. The chain carries TRBV4-3 and TRBJ1-1; D may be TRBD1 (6 bases). The CDR3 has 16 amino acids. V lost 3 bases to trimming and J lost 0 bases, with 14 bases between them. Per germline, CDR1 LGHNA and CDR2 YSLEER.

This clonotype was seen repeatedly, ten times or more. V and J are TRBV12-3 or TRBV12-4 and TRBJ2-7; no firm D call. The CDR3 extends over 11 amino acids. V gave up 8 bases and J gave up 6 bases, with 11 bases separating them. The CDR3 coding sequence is TGTGCCAGCCCTCCCTGGGGCGAGCAGTACGTC. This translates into CASPPWGEQYV.

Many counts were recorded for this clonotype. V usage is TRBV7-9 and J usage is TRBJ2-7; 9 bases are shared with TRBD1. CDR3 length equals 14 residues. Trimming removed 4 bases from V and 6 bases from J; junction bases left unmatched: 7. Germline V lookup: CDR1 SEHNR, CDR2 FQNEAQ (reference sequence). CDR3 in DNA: TGTGCCAGCAGCTCACAGGGACAGGGAGCCGAGCAGTACGTC. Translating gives CASSSQGQGAEQYV.

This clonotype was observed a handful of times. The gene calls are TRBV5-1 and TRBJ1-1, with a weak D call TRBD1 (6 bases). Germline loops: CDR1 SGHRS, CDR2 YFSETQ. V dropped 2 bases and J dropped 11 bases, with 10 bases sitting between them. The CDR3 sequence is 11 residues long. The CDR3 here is CASSFRGQAFF. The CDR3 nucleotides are TGCGCCAGCAGCTTCCGGGGGCAGGCTTTCTTT.

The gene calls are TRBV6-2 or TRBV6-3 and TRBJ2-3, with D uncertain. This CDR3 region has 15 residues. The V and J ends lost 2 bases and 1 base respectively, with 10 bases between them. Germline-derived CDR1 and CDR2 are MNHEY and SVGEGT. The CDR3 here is CASSYTGYGTDTQYF. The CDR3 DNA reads TGTGCCAGCAGTTACACCGGGTACGGCACAGATACGCAGTATTTT.

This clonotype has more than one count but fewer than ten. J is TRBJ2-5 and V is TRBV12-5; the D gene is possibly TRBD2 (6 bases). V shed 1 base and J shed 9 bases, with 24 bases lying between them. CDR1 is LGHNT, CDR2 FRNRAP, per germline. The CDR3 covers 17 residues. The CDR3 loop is CASGLETAPSWGRPQYF. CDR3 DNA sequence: TGTGCTAGTGGTTTGGAAACAGCCCCATCGTGGGGGAGGCCCCAGTACTTC.

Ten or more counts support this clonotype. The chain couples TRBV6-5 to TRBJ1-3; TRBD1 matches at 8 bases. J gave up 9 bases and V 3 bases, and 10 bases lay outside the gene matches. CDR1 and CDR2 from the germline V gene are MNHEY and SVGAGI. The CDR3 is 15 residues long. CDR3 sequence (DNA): TGTGCCAGCAGTTATTTGACAGGGGTTGGGGGCACCATATATTTT. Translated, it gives CASSYLTGVGGTIYF.

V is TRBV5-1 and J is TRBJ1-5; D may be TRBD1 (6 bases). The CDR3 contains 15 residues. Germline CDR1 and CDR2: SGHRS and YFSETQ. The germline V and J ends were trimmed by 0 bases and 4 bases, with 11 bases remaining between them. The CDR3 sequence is CASSLVGGLNQPQHF. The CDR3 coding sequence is TGCGCCAGCAGCTTGGTGGGGGGCCTAAATCAGCCCCAGCATTTT.

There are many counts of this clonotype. The CDR3 region is CSVDTSGGRTDTQYF. As DNA, the CDR3 is TGCAGCGTTGACACTAGCGGGGGGCGCACAGATACGCAGTATTTT. The chain employs TRBV29-1 and TRBJ2-3, with TRBD2 identical over 12 bases. The CDR3 has 15 residues. Germline CDR1 is SQVTM and CDR2 is ANQGSEA. Trimming cost V 3 bases and J 1 base; bases outside gene matches: 2.

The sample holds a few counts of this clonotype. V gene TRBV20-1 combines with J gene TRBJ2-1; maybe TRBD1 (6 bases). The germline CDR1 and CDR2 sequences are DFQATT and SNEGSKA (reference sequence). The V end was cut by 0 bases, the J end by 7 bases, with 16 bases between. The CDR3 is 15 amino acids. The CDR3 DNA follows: TGCAGTGCTAGAGATACTGGCGACAGGTTGAATGAGCAGTTCTTC. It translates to CSARDTGDRLNEQFF.

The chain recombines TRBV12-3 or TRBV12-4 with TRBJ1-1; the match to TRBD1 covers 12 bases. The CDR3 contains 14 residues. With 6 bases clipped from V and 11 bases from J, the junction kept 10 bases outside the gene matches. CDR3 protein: CASRVGTGGDEAFF. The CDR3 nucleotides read TGTGCCAGCAGAGTGGGGACAGGGGGCGATGAGGCTTTCTTT.